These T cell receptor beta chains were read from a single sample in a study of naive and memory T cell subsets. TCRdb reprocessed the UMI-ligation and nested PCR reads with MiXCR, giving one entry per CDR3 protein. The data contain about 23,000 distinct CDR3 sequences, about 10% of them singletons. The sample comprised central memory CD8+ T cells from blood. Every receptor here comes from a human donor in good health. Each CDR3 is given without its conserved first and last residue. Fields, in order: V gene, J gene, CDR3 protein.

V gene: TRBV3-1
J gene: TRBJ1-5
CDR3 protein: ASSQDPGQGQPQH

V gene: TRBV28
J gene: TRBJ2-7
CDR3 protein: ASSLSGLAVSLTDHEQY

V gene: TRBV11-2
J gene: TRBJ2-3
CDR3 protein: ASTERGWDTQY

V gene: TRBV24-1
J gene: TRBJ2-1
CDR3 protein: ATSGPGEDEQF

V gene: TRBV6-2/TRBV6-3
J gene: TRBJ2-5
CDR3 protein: ASSYRDQETQY

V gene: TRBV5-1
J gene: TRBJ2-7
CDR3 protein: ASTLAQGSSYEQY

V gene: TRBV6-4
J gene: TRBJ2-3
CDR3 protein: ASSAEGLAGSDTQY

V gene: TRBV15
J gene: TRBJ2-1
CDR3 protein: ATSTQGNEQF

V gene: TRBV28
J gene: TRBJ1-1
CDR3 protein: ASSLPGGTEAF

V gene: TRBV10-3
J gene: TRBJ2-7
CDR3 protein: AISDGGAYEQY

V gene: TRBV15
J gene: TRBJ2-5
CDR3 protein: ATSRDQTGAETQY

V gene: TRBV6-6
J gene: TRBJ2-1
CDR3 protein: ASRDNEQF

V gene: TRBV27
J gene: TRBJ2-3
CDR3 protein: ASIGGTGKGMNTDTQY

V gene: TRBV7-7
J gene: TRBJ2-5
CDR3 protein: ASSYRQGRGETQY

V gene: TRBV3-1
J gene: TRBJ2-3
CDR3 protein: ASGGTSFIDTQY

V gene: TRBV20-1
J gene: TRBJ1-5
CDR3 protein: SARDLATGGGNQPQH

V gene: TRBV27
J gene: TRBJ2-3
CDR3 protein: ASSNRGDTQY

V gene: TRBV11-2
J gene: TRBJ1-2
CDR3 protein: ASSPGTLYGYT

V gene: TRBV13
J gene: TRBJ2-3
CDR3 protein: ASSLSSTDTQY

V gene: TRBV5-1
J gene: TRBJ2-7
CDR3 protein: ASSLGIIRAYEQY

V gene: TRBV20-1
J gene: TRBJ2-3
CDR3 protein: SARSYVESDTQY

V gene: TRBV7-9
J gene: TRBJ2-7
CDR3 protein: ASSGEEGYEQY

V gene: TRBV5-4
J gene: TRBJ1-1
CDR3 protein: ASSLVQGGTEAF

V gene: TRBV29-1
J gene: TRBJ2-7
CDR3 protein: SGGETYEQY

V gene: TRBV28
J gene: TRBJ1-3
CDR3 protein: ATQQGYRNTIY

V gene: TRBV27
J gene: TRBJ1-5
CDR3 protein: ASSLAGYSNQPQH

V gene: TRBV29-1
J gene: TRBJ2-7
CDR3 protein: SVGTGSSYEQY

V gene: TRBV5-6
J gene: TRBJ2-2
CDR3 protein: ASRINRGSPGNTGELF

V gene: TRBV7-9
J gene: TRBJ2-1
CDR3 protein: ASSLLGTGVDNEQF

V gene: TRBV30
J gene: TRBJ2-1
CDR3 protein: AWSVWREGFYNEQF

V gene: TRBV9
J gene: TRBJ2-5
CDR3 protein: ASSPRDRRETQY